The source of this T cell receptor beta chain is a study of blood T cells in healthy people across ages. Study findings and constraints: Diversity of TCR beta correlated strongly with naive T cell percentage. Among T cells, TCR beta diversity per million cells dropped roughly linearly as age rose.

Germline V gene lookup returns CDR1 SQVTM and CDR2 ANQGSEA. Trimming pared 2 bases from V and 7 bases from J, leaving 21 bases between. CDR3 size: 15 residues. Concerning this clonotype itself: Its specificity is unknown.

Sample-barcoded 5' priming and a J-beta primer mix drove a second PCR of about 6 to 12 cycles. A minimum of 2.5 million CDR3-containing paired-end reads was obtained for each sample. TCRdb recomputed calls from the 5' RACE reads with MiXCR, one row per CDR3 protein. The table includes 700,000 to 950,000 distinct CDR3 sequences, nearly 60% detected once. The clonotype comes from a man in his thirties or forties in good health. The V gene is TRBV29-1, the J gene TRBJ2-7, with D possibly TRBD2 on 6 matching bases. Sequenced input: blood. CDR3: CSVEIVGVLEGEQYF. In nucleotides, the CDR3 is TGCAGCGTTGAAATTGTAGGAGTTTTGGAGGGTGAGCAGTACTTC.